This record looks at one TCR beta chain sequence and its context. The target antigen is unknown. The source of the sample is a study of cytomegalovirus exposure and HLA in healthy donors. Study-level information: Clustering assigned around 77% of the approximately 400 genotyped donors to the Caucasian-associated ancestry cluster. Notes on the study in general: Near-uniform donor sequencing depth was presumed by presence/absence analyses.

The CDR3 spans 15 residues. With 0 bases removed from V and 5 bases from J, the gap between germline ends came to 11 bases. Germline CDR1 reads LGHNA; CDR2 reads YNFKEQ. PCR involved 60 Vbeta and 13 Jbeta primers. Produced via immunoSEQ multiplex PCR; TCRdb's table is partial and in-frame only. The repertoire has about 82,000 clones, roughly four fifths of them found once; the top ten carry under 15%. The clonotype was recovered from a human donor in good health. Specimen: PBMCs. The chain uses TRBV4-2 and TRBJ1-5; D ambiguous. The CDR3 here is CASSQDGPADQPQHF. The CDR3 coding sequence is TGTGCCAGCAGCCAAGATGGGCCAGCGGATCAGCCCCAGCATTTT.